Listed below are T cell receptor beta chains from one sample, sequenced in a study of T cells in Graves' hyperthyroidism and ophthalmopathy. One entry per CDR3 protein, called by TCRdb with MiXCR from the multiplex PCR reads. Of hundreds of thousands of distinct CDR3 sequences detected, approximately 44% appear once; the ten largest clones hold about 7.8%. Sequencing was carried out using peripheral blood or thyroid tissue (not recorded which). These TCRs come from a woman between 18 and 29 years old with Graves' hyperthyroidism. Both conserved end residues are part of each CDR3. A D gene is named only where the DNA matches it firmly. For some rows the clone size is stated as once, few or many, or as a class when expanded; others skip it.

CDR3 | DNA | J | V | D | size
CSARDKTSLEETQYF | TGCAGTGCTAGAGATAAGACTAGCCTTGAAGAGACCCAGTACTTC | TRBJ2-5 | TRBV20-1 | TRBD2 | NA
CASSWTGSHEQYF | TGTGCCAGCAGCTGGACAGGGTCCCACGAGCAGTACTTC | TRBJ2-7 | TRBV7-8 | TRBD1 | few
CASSLEQGLPEAFF | TGTGCCAGCAGCTTGGAACAGGGTCTCCCTGAAGCTTTCTTT | TRBJ1-1 | TRBV5-4 | NA | NA
CATSDRQGELFF | TGTGCCACCAGTGATAGACAGGGGGAGCTGTTTTTT | TRBJ2-2 | TRBV24-1 | NA | NA
CASSQDVALTEAFF | TGTGCCAGCAGCCAAGATGTGGCCCTTACTGAAGCTTTCTTT | TRBJ1-1 | TRBV14 | NA | NA
CATQDRATGELFF | TGTGCCACTCAGGACAGGGCCACCGGGGAGCTGTTTTTT | TRBJ2-2 | TRBV15 | TRBD1 | NA
CAISESPLEAGELFF | TGTGCCATCAGTGAGTCCCCCCTGGAGGCCGGGGAGCTGTTTTTT | TRBJ2-2 | TRBV10-3 | NA | NA
CASTTGQEEETQYF | TGTGCCAGCACCACCGGACAGGAAGAAGAGACCCAGTACTTC | TRBJ2-5 | TRBV21-1 | NA | NA
CASSGGGARTEAFF | TGTGCCAGCAGCGGGGGGGGGGCTCGCACTGAAGCTTTCTTT | TRBJ1-1 | TRBV2 | NA | NA
CASSAYGQMSPEAFF | TGTGCCAGCAGCGCCTACGGGCAGATGAGCCCTGAAGCTTTCTTT | TRBJ1-1 | TRBV9 | NA | once
CASSLGQGETNSPLHF | TGTGCCAGCAGCTTAGGACAGGGGGAGACGAATTCACCCCTCCACTTT | TRBJ1-6 | TRBV7-9 | TRBD1 | many
CSANLRQARNQPQHF | TGCAGTGCTAACCTCCGGCAGGCCCGAAATCAGCCCCAGCATTTT | TRBJ1-5 | TRBV20-1 | NA | few
CASSFGTSFYEQYF | TGTGCCAGCAGTTTCGGGACTAGTTTCTACGAGCAGTACTTC | TRBJ2-7 | TRBV10-3 | TRBD2 | NA
CAISESGNEKLFF | TGTGCCATCAGTGAGTCTGGCAATGAAAAACTGTTTTTT | TRBJ1-4 | TRBV10-3 | NA | few
CAISELSYGYTF | TGTGCCATCAGTGAGTTGTCCTATGGCTACACCTTC | TRBJ1-2 | TRBV10-3 | NA | NA
CASRDRCNSPLHF | TGTGCCAGCAGGGACAGATGCAATTCACCCCTCCACTTT | TRBJ1-6 | TRBV2 | NA | NA
CASSPGGTGPYEQYF | TGTGCCAGCAGCCCGGGGGGGACAGGGCCCTACGAGCAGTACTTC | TRBJ2-7 | TRBV7-6 | NA | NA
CASSLGPTSNEQFF | TGCGCCAGCAGCTTGGGCCCAACTAGCAATGAGCAGTTCTTC | TRBJ2-1 | TRBV5-1 | NA | NA
CASSKLQGDGYTF | TGTGCCAGCAGCAAACTACAGGGGGATGGCTACACCTTC | TRBJ1-2 | TRBV12-3/TRBV12-4 | TRBD1 | once
CASSRQHATNEKLFF | TGTGCCAGCAGTCGACAGCATGCAACTAATGAAAAACTGTTTTTT | TRBJ1-4 | TRBV7-8 | NA | NA
CASSYPARSYEQYF | TGTGCCAGCAGTTACCCCGCTAGGTCCTACGAGCAGTACTTC | TRBJ2-7 | TRBV10-3 | NA | few
CASSEWGLNYGYTF | TGTGCCAGCAGTGAATGGGGGCTTAACTATGGCTACACCTTC | TRBJ1-2 | TRBV25-1 | NA | NA
CASSTTYSNQPQHF | TGTGCCAGCAGCACGACATATAGCAATCAGCCCCAGCATTTT | TRBJ1-5 | TRBV7-8 | NA | few
CSARVGVGANVLTF | TGCAGTGCTAGGGTAGGAGTTGGGGCCAACGTCCTGACTTTC | TRBJ2-6 | TRBV20-1 | NA | NA
CASSSYRDEEGALHF | TGTGCCAGCAGTTCGTACAGGGACGAAGAGGGGGCCCTCCACTTT | TRBJ1-6 | TRBV2 | NA | once
CASSPDGLSYEQYF | TGTGCCAGCAGTCCGGACGGCCTGTCCTACGAGCAGTACTTC | TRBJ2-7 | TRBV27 | NA | few
CASRAYDYSNQPQHF | TGTGCCAGCAGGGCCTATGACTATAGCAATCAGCCCCAGCATTTT | TRBJ1-5 | TRBV2 | NA | few
CARGTGFTSYEQYF | TGTGCCAGAGGAACCGGCTTCACCTCCTACGAGCAGTACTTC | TRBJ2-7 | TRBV7-6 | NA | few
CSARVGQGEAQPLHF | TGCAGTGCTAGGGTGGGACAGGGTGAGGCTCAACCCCTCCACTTT | TRBJ1-6 | TRBV20-1 | TRBD1 | NA
CASSAGEGAFF | TGTGCCAGCAGTGCAGGGGAGGGAGCTTTCTTT | TRBJ1-1 | TRBV2 | NA | few
CASRRDLGYGNTIYF | TGCGCCAGCCGGCGGGATTTGGGGTACGGAAACACCATATATTTT | TRBJ1-3 | TRBV5-1 | NA | NA
CAITGAGVAGYTF | TGTGCCATCACCGGGGCAGGGGTAGCTGGCTACACCTTC | TRBJ1-2 | TRBV10-3 | NA | NA